Given below is one TCR beta chain in context. Its antigen remains unidentified. The repertoire was sequenced with immunoSEQ multiplex PCR; TCRdb's copy has only in-frame clones and lacks some. Among 2,500,000 or so clones listed, 93% were seen once. This record comes from a study of shared clonotypes between healthy human individuals. Whole-study results and caveats: There were few donors, and this limited the genetic and exposure-history diversity represented.

Trimming took off 7 bases at V and 2 bases at J, with 9 bases between the two ends. Per germline, CDR1 MNHNS and CDR2 SASEGT. CDR3 length: 12 amino acids. The receptor comes from a man between 18 and 29 years old in good health. Some clones in this sample may be carry-over from other donors' samples. Sequenced material: naive CD4+ T cells from PBMCs. Subset specified: CD45RA+ positively selected. V gene TRBV6-1 combines with J gene TRBJ2-7; D gene ambiguous. Here the CDR3 reads CASTWSPYEQYF. The CDR3 coding sequence is TGTGCCAGCACGTGGAGCCCCTACGAGCAGTACTTC.